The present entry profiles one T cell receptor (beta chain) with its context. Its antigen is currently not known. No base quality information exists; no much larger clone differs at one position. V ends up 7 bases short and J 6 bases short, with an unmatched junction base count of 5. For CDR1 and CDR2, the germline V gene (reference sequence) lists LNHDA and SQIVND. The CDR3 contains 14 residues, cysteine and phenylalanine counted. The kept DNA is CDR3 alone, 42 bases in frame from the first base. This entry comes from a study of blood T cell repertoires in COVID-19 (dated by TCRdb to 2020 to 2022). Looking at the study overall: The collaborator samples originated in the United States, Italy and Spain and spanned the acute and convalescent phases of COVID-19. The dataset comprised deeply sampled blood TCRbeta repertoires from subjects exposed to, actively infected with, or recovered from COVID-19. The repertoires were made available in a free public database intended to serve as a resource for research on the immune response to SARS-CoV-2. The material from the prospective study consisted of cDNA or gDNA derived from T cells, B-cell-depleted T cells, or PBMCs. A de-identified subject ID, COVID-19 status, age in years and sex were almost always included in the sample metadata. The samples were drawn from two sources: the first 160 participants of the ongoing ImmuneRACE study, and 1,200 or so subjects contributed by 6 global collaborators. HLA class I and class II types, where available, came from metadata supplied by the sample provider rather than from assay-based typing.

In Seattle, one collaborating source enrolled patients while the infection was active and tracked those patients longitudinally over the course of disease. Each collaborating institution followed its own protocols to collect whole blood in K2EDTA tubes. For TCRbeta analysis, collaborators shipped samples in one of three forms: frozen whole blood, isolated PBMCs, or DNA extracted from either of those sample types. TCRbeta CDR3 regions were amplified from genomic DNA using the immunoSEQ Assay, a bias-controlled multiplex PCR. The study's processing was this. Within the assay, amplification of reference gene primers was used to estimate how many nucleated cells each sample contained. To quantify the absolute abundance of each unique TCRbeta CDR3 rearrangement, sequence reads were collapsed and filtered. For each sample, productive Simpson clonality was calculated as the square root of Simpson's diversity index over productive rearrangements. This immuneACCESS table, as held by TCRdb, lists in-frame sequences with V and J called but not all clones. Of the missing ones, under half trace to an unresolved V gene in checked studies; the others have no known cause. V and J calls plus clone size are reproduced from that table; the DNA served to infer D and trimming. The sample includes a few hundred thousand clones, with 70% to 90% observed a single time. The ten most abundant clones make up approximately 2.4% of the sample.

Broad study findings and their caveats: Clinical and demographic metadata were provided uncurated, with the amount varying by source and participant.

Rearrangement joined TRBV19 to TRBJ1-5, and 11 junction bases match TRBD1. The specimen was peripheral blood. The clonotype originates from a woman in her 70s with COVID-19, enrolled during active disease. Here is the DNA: TGTGCCAGTACCGGGACAGGGGGTCTTCAGCCCCAGCATTTT. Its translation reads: CASTGTGGLQPQHF.